A selection of T cell receptor beta chains follows, all from one sample in a study of molecular identifiers for immune sequencing clone quantification. TCRdb ran MiXCR on the PCR reads and lists one entry per CDR3 protein. The data contain nearly 650,000 distinct CDR3 sequences, 25% of them seen just once; the ten biggest clones take up 0.7% to 0.95%. The sample taken for sequencing was naive CD8+ T cells from blood, with Jurkat cell RNA spiked in. The receptors come from a human donor in good health. Some libraries in this study had Jurkat cell RNA spiked in. Both conserved end residues are part of each CDR3. A D gene is named only where the DNA matches it firmly. Not every row has a clone size; where given, it reads once, few, many or a size class.

cdr3_aa cdr3_nt j_call clone_size v_call d_call
CASSLRTSGLIEQFF TGTGCCAGCAGCTTAAGGACTAGTGGGTTGATTGAGCAGTTCTTC TRBJ2-1 . TRBV5-6 TRBD2
CASSYGGKTSIYEQYF TGTGCCAGCAGCTACGGGGGCAAGACTAGTATCTACGAGCAGTACTTC TRBJ2-7 . TRBV6-5 .
CASSLVLGNTGELFF TGTGCCAGCAGCTTAGTGCTAGGAAACACCGGGGAGCTGTTTTTT TRBJ2-2 many TRBV7-9 .
CASTLRGQINQPQHF TGTGCCAGTACCCTAAGGGGGCAAATCAATCAGCCCCAGCATTTT TRBJ1-5 few TRBV19 TRBD1
CASSYSTGAEQYF TGTGCCAGCAGTTACTCTACAGGGGCCGAGCAGTACTTC TRBJ2-7 . TRBV6-5 TRBD1
CASSSPSYGGGNNEQFF TGTGCCAGCAGCTCCCCCTCCTATGGGGGGGGCAACAATGAGCAGTTCTTC TRBJ2-1 many TRBV11-2 .
CASSLGGYYNEQFF TGTGCCAGCAGTTTAGGCGGATACTACAATGAGCAGTTCTTC TRBJ2-1 few TRBV28 .
CASSHPHDRGAFF TGTGCCAGCAGCCATCCCCACGACAGGGGAGCTTTCTTT TRBJ1-1 many TRBV7-9 TRBD1
CASSLSFRGAPNEKLFF TGTGCCAGCAGTTTATCCTTTCGGGGGGCTCCTAATGAAAAACTGTTTTTT TRBJ1-4 . TRBV27 .
CASSFGPRGHNEQFF TGTGCCAGCAGCTTCGGGCCCCGAGGCCACAATGAGCAGTTCTTC TRBJ2-1 . TRBV7-9 .
CATSESGGTVAYEQYF TGTGCCACCAGTGAGTCGGGAGGGACGGTTGCCTACGAGCAGTACTTC TRBJ2-7 . TRBV10-3 TRBD2
CASSSVGQGNTEAFF TGTGCCAGCAGTTCGGTGGGACAGGGGAACACTGAAGCTTTCTTT TRBJ1-1 many TRBV6-2/TRBV6-3 TRBD1
CAGSQGVQETQYF TGTGCCGGCAGTCAGGGGGTTCAAGAGACCCAGTACTTC TRBJ2-5 . TRBV7-9 TRBD1
CASTQQPGYEQYF TGTGCCAGCACCCAGCAGCCTGGCTACGAGCAGTACTTC TRBJ2-7 . TRBV6-2/TRBV6-3 .
CATSAGYSNRPQHF TGTGCCACCAGTGCGGGATATAGCAATCGGCCCCAGCATTTT TRBJ1-5 once TRBV24-1 .
CASSGRGPSSGNTINF TGTGCCAGCAGCGGCAGGGGGCCCAGCTCTGGAAACACCATAAATTTT TRBJ1-3 . TRBV7-9 TRBD1
CSVGDINTEALF TGCAGCGTCGGAGATATCAACACTGAAGCTCTCTTT TRBJ1-1 . TRBV29-1 .
CASSFGTTAGELFF TGTGCCAGCAGTTTTGGGACGACAGCCGGGGAGCTGTTTTTT TRBJ2-2 few TRBV27 .
CASGLGGTYEQYF TGTGCTAGTGGTTTGGGGGGTACCTACGAGCAGTACTTC TRBJ2-7 few TRBV12-5 .
CSASAMDRGIVQYF TGCAGTGCTAGTGCAATGGACAGGGGGATAGTGCAGTACTTC TRBJ2-7 . TRBV20-1 TRBD1
CASSKEKSQGLRETQYF TGTGCCAGCAGCAAAGAGAAGAGCCAGGGCCTCCGGGAGACCCAGTACTTC TRBJ2-5 few TRBV21-1 .
CASSQSAGSTEAFF TGCGCCAGCAGCCAAAGTGCGGGGAGCACTGAAGCTTTCTTT TRBJ1-1 many TRBV4-3 .